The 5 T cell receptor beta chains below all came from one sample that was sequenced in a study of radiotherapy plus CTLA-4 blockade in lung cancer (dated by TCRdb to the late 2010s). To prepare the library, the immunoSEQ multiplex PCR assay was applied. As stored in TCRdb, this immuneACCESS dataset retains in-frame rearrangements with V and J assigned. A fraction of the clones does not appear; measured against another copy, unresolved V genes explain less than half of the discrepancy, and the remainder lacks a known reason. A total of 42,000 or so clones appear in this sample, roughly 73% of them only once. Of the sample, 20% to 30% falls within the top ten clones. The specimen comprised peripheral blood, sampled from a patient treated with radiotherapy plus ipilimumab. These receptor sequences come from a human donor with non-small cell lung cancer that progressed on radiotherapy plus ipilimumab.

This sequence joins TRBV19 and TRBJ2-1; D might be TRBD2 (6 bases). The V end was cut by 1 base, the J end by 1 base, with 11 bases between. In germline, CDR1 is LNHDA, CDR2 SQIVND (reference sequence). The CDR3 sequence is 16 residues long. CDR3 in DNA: TGTGCCAGTAGTATAGGGGACCGGGGGTCCTACAATGAGCAGTTCTTC. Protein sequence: CASSIGDRGSYNEQFF.

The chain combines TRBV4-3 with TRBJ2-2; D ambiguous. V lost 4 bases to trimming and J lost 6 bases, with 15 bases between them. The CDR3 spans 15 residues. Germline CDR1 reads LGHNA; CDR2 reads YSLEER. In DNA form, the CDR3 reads TGCGCCAGCAGCCGAGTATTGTGGGCAGCCGGGGAGCTGTTTTTT. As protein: CASSRVLWAAGELFF.

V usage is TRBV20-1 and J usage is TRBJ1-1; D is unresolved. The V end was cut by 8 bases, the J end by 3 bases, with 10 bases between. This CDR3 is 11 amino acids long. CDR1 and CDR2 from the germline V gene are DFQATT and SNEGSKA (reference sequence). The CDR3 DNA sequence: TGCAGTCGTAGCCGTTACACTGAAGCTTTCTTT. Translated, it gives CSRSRYTEAFF.

The CDR3 coding sequence is TGCGCCAGCAGCCGAGGGACAGGCCCGTCCCAAGAGACCCAGTACTTC. It specifies CASSRGTGPSQETQYF. The chain has TRBV4-1 and TRBJ2-5, with 8 bases matching TRBD1. This CDR3 comprises 16 residues. From germline, CDR1 is MGHRA and CDR2 YSYEKL. Trimming at V came to 4 bases and at J to 1 base, leaving 8 bases not matched to a gene.

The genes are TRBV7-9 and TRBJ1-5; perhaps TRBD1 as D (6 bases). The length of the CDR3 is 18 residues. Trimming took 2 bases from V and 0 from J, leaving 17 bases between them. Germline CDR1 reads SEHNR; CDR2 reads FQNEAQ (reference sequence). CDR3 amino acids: CASSLRPRQVYSNQPQHF. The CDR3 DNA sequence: TGTGCCAGCAGCTTACGTCCGAGACAGGTTTATAGCAATCAGCCCCAGCATTTT.